Listed here are 14 T cell receptor beta chains from one sample, sequenced in a study of T-cell reconstitution after alpha-beta-depleted transplantation in children (dated by TCRdb to about 2016). Preparation of the library involved PCR. TCRdb records Illumina HiSeq 2500 as the sequencer. TCR library preparation used molecular barcoding, with unique molecular identifiers applied to normalize quantification of the TCRbeta repertoire. In TCRdb, the public reads were trimmed at Q25 with fastp and aligned with MiXCR, with productive beta chains retained. Each CDR3 protein gets just one entry, which takes the most common genes and DNA from the rows behind it. The sample data list approximately 510,000 distinct CDR3 sequences, and around 19% of these were observed just once. The ten largest make up 2.5% to 4% of the sample. The source was PBMCs from the stem cell graft donor, collected from the stem cell graft. The origin of the receptors is a human donor who donated a stem cell graft to a child with acute lymphoblastic leukemia.

This chain uses TRBV12-3 or TRBV12-4 with TRBJ2-4; D remains ambiguous. This CDR3 has 14 amino acids. Between the trimmed V and J ends, which lost 1 base and 4 bases, there was a span of 8 bases. CDR3 region: CASSLGGGKNIQYF. In nucleotides, the CDR3 is TGTGCCAGCAGTTTAGGTGGCGGTAAAAACATTCAGTACTTC.

This clonotype was counted between two and nine times. The gene calls are TRBV4-1 and TRBJ2-3, with 7 nucleotides matching TRBD1. J lost 7 bases, V lost 2 bases, and 9 bases had no gene match. This CDR3 spans 15 amino acids. Germline loops: CDR1 MGHRA, CDR2 YSYEKL. CDR3 DNA sequence: TGCGCCAGCAGCCAATTACAGGGGCAGGGGAATACGCAGTATTTT. Translating it yields CASSQLQGQGNTQYF.

This clonotype was detected only a few times. The chain joins TRBV3-1 to TRBJ1-6; D uncertain. Germline CDR1 is LGHDT and CDR2 is YNNKEL (reference sequence). The CDR3 has 16 residues. The ends were cut back, 1 base at V and 4 bases at J, with 11 bases in the middle. The CDR3 sequence: CASSQVLQEYNSPLHF. DNA for the CDR3: TGTGCCAGCAGCCAAGTTCTTCAGGAATATAATTCACCCCTCCACTTT. Variable domain in full (rest from reference TRBV3-1 and TRBJ1-6): DTAVSQTPKYLVTQMGNDKSIKCEQNLGHDTMYWYKQDSKKFLKIMFSYNNKELIINETVPNRFSPKSPDKAHLNLHINSLELGDSAVYFCASSQVLQEYNSPLHFGNGTRLTVT.

This clonotype came up a few times. This chain connects TRBV15 to TRBJ2-4, with D uncertain. Between the trimmed V and J ends, which lost 1 base and 0 bases, there was a span of 16 bases. CDR3 length equals 18 residues. Germline CDR1 and CDR2: LNHNV and YYDKDF (reference sequence). In DNA form, the CDR3 reads TGTGCCACCAGCAGAGGTACGCTAAACGCTCAAGCCAAAAACATTCAGTACTTC. This encodes CATSRGTLNAQAKNIQYF.

This chain connects TRBV20-1 to TRBJ1-5; no firm D call. Germline CDR1 reads DFQATT; CDR2 reads SNEGSKA (reference sequence). The CDR3 extends over 9 amino acids. Trimming took off 5 bases at V and 7 bases at J, with 3 bases between the two ends. CDR3 region: CSAGQPQHF. In DNA, the CDR3 is TGCAGTGCTGGACAGCCCCAGCATTTT.

The chain uses TRBV11-2 and TRBJ1-1; no clear D gene. CDR3 length: 10 residues. CDR1 is SGHAT, CDR2 FQNNGV, per germline. Trimming removed 6 bases from V and 11 bases from J, with 10 bases in between. The CDR3 DNA follows: TGTGCCAGCAGAGGACGCGTCGCTTTCTTT. It is translated as CASRGRVAFF.

This clonotype has more than one count but fewer than ten. The CDR3 region is CASTEGTGNQPQHF. The CDR3 coding sequence is TGTGCCAGCACCGAGGGTACGGGCAATCAGCCCCAGCATTTT. The chain carries TRBV7-9 and TRBJ1-5; D not resolved. Germline assignment: CDR1 SEHNR and CDR2 FQNEAQ (reference sequence). V lost 7 bases and J 2 bases, leaving 12 bases between the germline ends. The CDR3 loop spans 14 amino acids. The variable domain in full, with the rest retrieved from reference TRBV7-9 and TRBJ1-5, is DTGVSQNPRHKITKRGQNVTFRCDPISEHNRLYWYRQTLGQGPEFLTYFQNEAQLEKSRLLSDRFSAERPKGSFSTLEIQRTEQGDSAMYLCASTEGTGNQPQHFGDGTRLSIL.

This clonotype has just a few counts. The chain joins TRBV10-3 to TRBJ1-5, with D possibly matching TRBD1 (5 bases). The V end was cut by 8 bases, the J end by 4 bases, with 12 bases between. Germline V gene sequence: CDR1 ENHRY, CDR2 SYGVKD. CDR3 length: 13 amino acids. This chain's CDR3 is CAIQGQVNQPQHF. The CDR3 region has the DNA TGTGCCATCCAAGGACAAGTTAATCAGCCCCAGCATTTT.

On this clonotype itself: The junction differs from germline at one of its ends, possibly a read error. V is TRBV12-3 or TRBV12-4 and J is TRBJ2-1; tentatively, D is TRBD2 (5 bases). CDR3 length equals 14 residues. CDR3 coding DNA: TGTGCCAGCAGTTTTGTCCCCGGGGTCAATGATCAGTTCTTC. Translated: CASSFVPGVNDQFF.

Only a few counts were recorded for this clonotype. This chain connects TRBV6-1 to TRBJ2-7; D is possibly TRBD1 (5 bases). Germline-derived CDR1 and CDR2 are MNHNS and SASEGT. V lost 10 bases and J lost 4, with 11 bases in between. The CDR3 is 11 residues long. The CDR3 DNA reads as TGTGCCACCGAAAGGGGTTACGAGCAGTACTTC. This translates into CATERGYEQYF.

This sequence joins TRBV20-1 and TRBJ2-2; D remains unclear. The CDR3 has 14 amino acids. From germline, CDR1 is DFQATT and CDR2 SNEGSKA (reference sequence). In nucleotides, the CDR3 is TGCAGCGCCCTCTCGGTTGAAAACACCGGGGAGCTGTTTTTT. Protein product: CSALSVENTGELFF.

This clonotype has a handful of counts. The chain joins TRBV3-1 to TRBJ2-5, with unresolved D. Trimming pared 2 bases from V and 3 bases from J, leaving 7 bases between. The CDR3 is 13 amino acids. In germline, CDR1 is LGHDT, CDR2 YNNKEL (reference sequence). The CDR3 reads CASSQMSKETQYF. CDR3 sequence (DNA): TGTGCCAGCAGCCAAATGAGTAAAGAGACCCAGTACTTC.

The chain recombines TRBV10-3 with TRBJ2-1; weak D call: TRBD1 (6 bases). Between the trimmed V and J ends, which lost 4 bases and 8 bases, there was a span of 12 bases. The CDR3 runs 13 residues. CDR1 ENHRY and CDR2 SYGVKD come from the germline V gene. CDR3 nucleotide sequence: TGTGCCATCAGTGGACGAAAGGGGGATGAGCAGTTCTTC. Protein product: CAISGRKGDEQFF.

The chain has TRBV20-1 and TRBJ1-1; 7 bases map to TRBD1. Germline assignment: CDR1 DFQATT and CDR2 SNEGSKA (reference sequence). The V and J ends lost 7 bases and 1 base, in that order; junction bases with no gene match: 3. This CDR3 region has 12 residues. The CDR3 sequence is CSVYRGNTEAFF. In DNA form, the CDR3 reads TGCAGTGTCTACAGGGGGAACACTGAAGCTTTCTTT.